Sequencing of this TCR beta chain was carried out in a study of PD-L1 blockade in urothelial cancer (TCRdb year 2017). The study in broad terms: Therapy was started in 2014 for all patients, and atezolizumab 1,200 mg was administered intravenously every 3 weeks. About 85% of the 29 patients were identified as males with urothelial cancer of bladder origin, and a prior smoking history was reported by 18 of 29 patients. Patients had an ECOG performance status of 0 or 1 and had received between 0 and 3 prior chemotherapy regimens. Blood samples were analyzed 3 weeks after the start of treatment (second dose) and 6 weeks after the start of treatment. Blood samples yielded a median of roughly 140,000 T cells and more than 80,000 unique TCRs, with median clonality approximately 0.08. An exploratory multi-omic analysis was conducted of the somatic, immune and clinical correlates of response to PD-L1 blockade with atezolizumab in urothelial cancer. Pretreatment tumor samples, along with matched peripheral blood collected serially before and after atezolizumab treatment, underwent TCR sequencing. Durable clinical benefit was defined as progression-free survival longer than 6 months, and TCR features were also tested against progression-free and overall survival. In the same patients who had TCR sequencing, pretreatment tumors also underwent whole exome sequencing and RNA sequencing. About 10 patients achieved durable clinical benefit and approximately 20 did not. Some 30 patients had pretreatment blood TCR-seq, roughly 25 had at least one posttreatment blood collection, and roughly 25 had tumor TCR-seq. Broad study findings and their caveats: Improved progression-free and overall survival was associated with having pretreatment peripheral blood TCR clonality below the median. At 3 weeks after the start of treatment, tumor-associated TCR clones in peripheral blood had expanded more in patients with durable benefit (n ≈ 24, p = 0.022). Because the sample size was small (n of about 30) and many of the analyses were exploratory, the results are meant to be hypothesis-generating.

A total of 25 to 30 patients with locally advanced or metastatic urothelial carcinoma, treated at Memorial Sloan Kettering on a trial protocol, made up the cohort. Peripheral blood mononuclear cells were collected pretreatment and during treatment, at between 1 and 8 total time points per patient. The Qiagen DNeasy Blood extraction kit was used to purify genomic DNA from total PBMCs and tumor samples. PBMCs were collected pretreatment and during treatment, and were isolated and stored as previously described. Inclusive of the bounding cysteine and phenylalanine, the CDR3 is 13 residues long. Just CDR3 DNA is preserved here, 39 bases in frame from base 1. Trimming takes 5 bases off V and 4 bases off J; junction bases not matched to a gene: 4. In the germline V gene (reference sequence), CDR1 corresponds to GTSNPN and CDR2 to SVGIG. To estimate absolute template abundance from read counts, synthetic TCR analog templates were spiked into each PCR. TCRbeta CDR3 regions were amplified from genomic DNA with bias-controlled V and J gene primers using the immunoSEQ assay. Rearranged TCRbeta segments were sequenced at approximately 20X coverage. For the original study's pipeline: Clustering was used to correct sequencing errors, and CDR3s were annotated against IMGT to assign V, D and J genes. Only productive TCRbeta rearrangements were used in downstream analyses, excluding out-of-frame or stop-codon sequences. Clonality was computed as one minus Shannon entropy normalized by the log of the number of unique productive sequences. Clones differing between time points or between blood and tumor were identified by Fisher's exact test with Benjamini-Hochberg correction at adjusted p below 0.01. Here the immuneACCESS table is served through TCRdb, limited to in-frame sequences with V and J called. Missing clones are a known gap in these copies; in checked studies unresolved V genes cover under half, and the rest lacks a known reason. V and J calls and clone size are copied from that table; D and trimming were computed from the DNA. The sample data list 15,000 or so clones, and roughly 88% of these were observed just once. Over 12% of the sample is in the top ten clones.

This clone was seen just once. Its antigen remains unidentified. No per-base quality is available; no much larger clone lies one base away. This sample also contains other DNA sequences that code for the same CDR3. The rearranged segments are TRBV30 and TRBJ1-5; TRBD1 matches 8 bases in the middle. This receptor was taken from a man aged 65 to 79 with urothelial cancer. This specimen consisted of PBMCs, obtained around atezolizumab (anti-PD-L1) treatment. The DNA sequence follows: TGTGCCTGGGGGACAGGAATTAATCAGCCCCAGCATTTT. This gives the protein CAWGTGINQPQHF.